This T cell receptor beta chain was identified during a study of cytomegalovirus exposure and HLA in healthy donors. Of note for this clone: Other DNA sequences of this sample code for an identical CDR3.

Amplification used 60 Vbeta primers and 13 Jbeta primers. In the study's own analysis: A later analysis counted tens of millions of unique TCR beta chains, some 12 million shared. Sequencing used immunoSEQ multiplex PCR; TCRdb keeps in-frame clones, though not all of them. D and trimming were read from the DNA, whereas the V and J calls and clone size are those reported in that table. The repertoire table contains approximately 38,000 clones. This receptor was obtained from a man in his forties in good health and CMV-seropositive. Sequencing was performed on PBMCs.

The CDR3: CASSLDGRVYEQYF. CDR3 DNA: TGTGCCAGCAGCTTAGACGGCAGGGTCTACGAGCAGTACTTC. V is TRBV7-9 and J is TRBJ2-7, with D tentatively TRBD1 (5 bases). V gave up 1 base and J gave up 3 bases, with 10 bases separating them. Germline CDR1 reads SEHNR; CDR2 reads FQNEAQ (reference sequence). The CDR3 is 14 residues long.